This TCR beta chain was sequenced for a study of control samples from healthy donors and cancer patients. Data came from immunoSEQ multiplex PCR; TCRdb stores just in-frame clones and leaves some out. The table records some 120,000 clones, over 75% of them present only once. The CDR3 totals 17 residues. Germline assignment: CDR1 SGHAT and CDR2 FQNNGV. V lost 4 bases, J lost 10 bases, and 17 bases stayed unmatched. The chain recombines TRBV11-2 with TRBJ2-1; TRBD2 matches at 9 bases. Material for sequencing was blood. This TCR was sampled from a man between 18 and 29 years old in good health. The chain's CDR3 is CASSSPKGLAQGREQFF. The CDR3 DNA reads as TGTGCCAGCAGCTCCCCAAAAGGACTAGCGCAGGGTAGGGAGCAGTTCTTC. Full variable domain (remainder filled in from reference TRBV11-2 and TRBJ2-1): EAGVAQSPRYKIIEKRQSVAFWCNPISGHATLYWYQQILGQGPKLLIQFQNNGVVDDSQLPKDRFSAERLKGVDSTLKIQPAKLEDSAVYLCASSSPKGLAQGREQFFGPGTRLTVL.